The clone carrying this TCR beta chain has ten or more counts. The antigen remains undetermined. The time point is: newly diagnosed GD, antithyroid drugs for less than 3 months. The authors made the TCR library using RNA they extracted from PBMCs. The data were taken from a study of regulatory T cells in long-lasting Graves disease. The study's findings and limits: New patients shared roughly 980 public clonotypes, fewer than the 2,500 to 3,500 shared by persistent patients.

Investigators prepared the TCR beta libraries by applying iRepertoire HTBI primers and Arm-PCR of CDR3 regions. TCRdb re-called the multiplex PCR reads through MiXCR, storing one row per CDR3 protein. The profile shows 410,000 or so distinct CDR3 sequences, more than 13% of them singletons. CDR1 and CDR2 (germline): LGHDT, YNNKEL (reference sequence). V lost 1 base, J lost 5 bases, and 6 bases lay in between. The CDR3 consists of 13 residues. The same data also went into a second study, on T cells in Graves' hyperthyroidism and ophthalmopathy.

The sequencing here drew on peripheral blood mononuclear cells (PBMCs), taken at new diagnosis, from a patient treated with antithyroid drugs. This receptor was taken from a woman in her twenties or thirties with Graves disease. The chain joins TRBV3-1 to TRBJ1-5, with D unresolved. The CDR3 DNA follows: TGTGCCAGCAGCCAAGGCGGTTATCAGCCCCAGCATTTT. Its translation: CASSQGGYQPQHF.